Listed here are 3 T cell receptor beta chains from one sample, sequenced in a study of cytomegalovirus exposure and HLA in healthy donors (TCRdb year 2017). Preparation of the library involved the immunoSEQ multiplex PCR assay. For the multiplex PCR, a mixture combining 60 forward primers for TCR Vbeta segments and 13 reverse primers for TCR Jbeta segments was used. TCRdb mirrors the immuneACCESS table, restricted to in-frame sequences. Some clones are absent from its copies; in checked studies, under half trace to an unresolved V gene, and the reason for the others is unknown. In this sample the table shows 90,000 to 150,000 clones, 65% to 80% of which occur a single time. Of the sample, less than 3% is held by the ten largest clones. Sequencing was done on a sample of PBMCs. Receptors were obtained from a woman between 35 and 50 years old in good health and CMV-seropositive.

This chain joins TRBV10-3 and TRBJ2-3; TRBD2 matches 9 bases. The ends lost 10 bases at V and 4 bases at J; junction bases unmatched: 6. The CDR3 runs 13 residues. Germline loops: CDR1 ENHRY, CDR2 SYGVKD. The chain's CDR3 is CASGLATADTQYF. Here the CDR3 DNA reads TGTGCCAGCGGACTAGCGACAGCAGATACGCAGTATTTT.

The CDR3: CSVDRDSAGGYTF. In nucleotides, the CDR3 is TGCAGCGTTGACCGGGACTCAGCTGGTGGCTACACCTTC. This chain uses TRBV29-1 with TRBJ1-2; tentative D call: TRBD1 (5 bases). Germline values: CDR1 SQVTM, CDR2 ANQGSEA. This CDR3 comprises 13 residues. Trimming pared 3 bases from V and 7 bases from J, leaving 15 bases between.

This chain connects TRBV4-2 to TRBJ1-5; perhaps TRBD1 as D (5 bases). Trimming removed 2 bases from V and 2 bases from J, with 19 bases in between. The germline gives CDR1 LGHNA, CDR2 YNFKEQ. The CDR3 has 18 amino acids. CDR3 sequence (DNA): TGTGCCAGCAGCCAAATTAAATCCGGGACTTTGGGCAATCAGCCCCAGCATTTT. It codes for CASSQIKSGTLGNQPQHF.